This T cell receptor (beta chain) was retrieved from a study of T cells expressing NK-cell markers. In the study overall: In sorted CD3+CD56+NKG2C+, CD3+CD56+NKG2C- and CD3+CD56-NKG2C+ T cells, TCR beta repertoires were obtained. General study findings and limits: In roughly 6 donors, dominant CD3+CD56+NKG2C+ clones formed about 1.0-7.0% of CD8+ cells. These same clonotypes (in several donors) also led the CD3+CD56-NKG2C+ fraction.

The authors made TCR beta cDNA libraries by 5'RACE template switching. This switching added a universal primer site and UMIs. TCRdb re-analyzed the 5' RACE reads; it lists each CDR3 protein once, without DNA. This listing includes 150,000 or so distinct CDR3 sequences. The length of the CDR3 is 16 residues. Germline V gives CDR1 MNHEY, CDR2 SVGAGI. Note on this clonotype: Its matching antigen is unknown.

The TCR was taken from a woman aged 45-65 years in good health. The chain combines TRBV6-5 with TRBJ2-3; absent DNA, TCRdb's TRBD1 call cannot be checked. Sequencing was done on a sample of blood T cells: a sorted CD56 or NKG2C T cell subset, CD4+ or CD8+ T cells, or bulk PBMC T cells (not recorded which). CDR3 loop: CASSPGTGGFTDTQYF.